This T cell receptor (beta chain) was observed in a study of naive and memory T cell subsets (dated by TCRdb to the late 2010s). Describing the broader study: The study applied an open-source, UMI-based TCR alpha and beta sequencing pipeline to sorted naive and memory peripheral blood T cell subsets. The functional CMV T cell responses agreed completely with IgG serology results. RNA was DNase-treated and reverse transcribed with TCR constant-region primers, mostly using SuperScript III.

In the germline V gene (reference sequence), CDR1 corresponds to DFQATT and CDR2 to SNEGSKA. Clipping removes 6 bases from V and 1 base from J, with 4 as the unmatched junction base count. The CDR3 contains 14 residues, cysteine and phenylalanine counted. Here the CDR3 DNA is all that survives: 42 bases in frame from base 1. As concerns this clonotype: Its antigen remains undetermined. No base quality values were provided; no much bigger clone lies one nucleotide off.

Broad study findings and their caveats: A power law was followed by TCR abundance, with an exponent that differed between naive and memory subsets but was consistent across the three individuals. RNA-based TCR counts may be affected by expression changes linked to T cell activation and differentiation. Clonotypes were defined as single alpha or beta chain sequences, not paired alpha/beta receptors. No ground truth was available to validate the repertoire findings for the naive and memory subsets. Naive repertoires, especially CD8, contained a few larger clonotypes, possibly memory cells re-expressing CD45RA. After error correction, only a single occurrence was seen for over 90% of naive TCR sequences, so much steeper abundance distributions were produced than in memory subsets. Gini index rose and Shannon and inverse Simpson diversity fell from naive through CM, EM and EMRA in both CD4 and CD8 cells.

The library was obtained by UMI-ligation and nested PCR. To cover both TRBC1 and TRBC2, the beta constant-region primer consisted of an equimolar mix of two oligonucleotides. The ligated cDNA went through four rounds of PCR with nested alpha and beta constant-region primers together with the SP2 primer. A single-stranded oligonucleotide containing the SP2 primer and a 12-nucleotide UMI was joined to the 3' end of the cDNA by T4 RNA ligase 1. Incubation of the ligation reaction was carried out at 16 degrees C for roughly 19-25 hours. PCR2 was typically performed as a SYBR Green qPCR and was stopped at a predetermined threshold so that over-amplification was prevented. Every purification after the first one was done using Agencourt AMPure XP magnetic beads. Library quantification was done by Qubit, followed by a TapeStation check on which the main peak was expected at around 650 bp. Pooled libraries were sequenced on an Illumina MiSeq with v2 2x251 paired-end kits, typically giving 1-2 million reads per sample. Each sample library was pooled at approximately 4 nM, and about 5-7.5% PhiX was included to improve cluster recognition. Per the source publication's procedure: V and J genes were assigned to Demultiplexor-processed FASTQ reads by Decombinator through tag matching, with a single base-pair mismatch being allowed. UMIs were used by Collapsinator to correct both sequencing errors and frequency errors arising from PCR heterogeneity. TCRs were translated and CDR3s were extracted from the conserved cysteine to the FGXG phenylalanine by CDR3Translator, with non-productive sequences being flagged. Gini, Shannon entropy and inverse Simpson indices were computed after subsampling the repertoires to the same number of UMI-defined TCRs. Within the linear range, a power law was fitted by maximum likelihood to the distributions of clonotype abundance. For one naive CD8 sample, the pipeline and MIGEC produced similar UMI counts, unique TCR numbers and clonal distributions. One analysis removed from the naive repertoire any naive TCRs that were also found in any memory subset from the same donor. A set of roughly 7,000 CMV-associated CDR3 sequences, compiled from VDJdb and a published dataset, was used to search the repertoires. The raw public data were reprocessed by TCRdb itself: fastp quality trimming at Q25, MiXCR clonotype calling, in-frame beta chains only. Each CDR3 protein gets just one entry, which takes the most common genes and DNA from the rows behind it. The V and J calls, along with clone size, are taken from TCRdb and not from the paper's own processing. The sample includes approximately 150,000 distinct CDR3 sequences, with 22% observed a single time. Jointly, the top ten make up around 0.11% of the sample.

From the second PCR step on, the TCR alpha and beta chain libraries were amplified in separate reactions. Donor CMV status was determined by IFNgamma production from CD4+ T cells after overnight stimulation of fresh PBMCs with CMV viral lysate. Using Miltenyi beads, CD4 T cells were first positively selected, and CD8 T cells were then positively selected from the CD4-negative fraction. Cells were stained for CD3, CD4, CD8, CD45RA, CD27 and a live/dead dye and were sorted on a BD Aria II into four subsets based on CD45RA and CD27. Blood was obtained from three healthy volunteers, and the blood from each volunteer was fractionated into CD4 and CD8 T cells and subsequently into four differentiation subsets. Roughly 0.13 L of peripheral blood was collected from each donor, and PBMC were isolated by Ficoll-Paque PLUS density-gradient centrifugation. Sorted cells were lysed in RLT buffer, and RNA was extracted with a Qiagen RNeasy kit and stored at -80°C.

The TCR originated in a human donor in good health. The chain links TRBV20-1 with TRBJ2-7; 12 bases in the junction line up with TRBD2. The specimen was naive CD4+ T cells from blood. The cell subset or site label of this sample denotes: naive T cells, CD45RA high CD27+. The DNA reads as follows: TGCAGTGCAGCCGGACTAGCGGGGTCCTACGAGCAGTACTTC. Its product reads: CSAAGLAGSYEQYF.